This T cell receptor beta chain comes out of a study of blood T cell repertoires in COVID-19. For the study at large: Sites across the United States, Italy and Spain contributed samples from acute and convalescent COVID-19. PBMCs, B-cell-depleted T cells, or T cells provided the cDNA or gDNA that made up the material.

Per the original data handling: Reference gene primers were amplified, and this amplification served to estimate nucleated cell counts. The repertoire was sequenced with immunoSEQ multiplex PCR; TCRdb's copy has only in-frame clones and lacks some. V and J calls and clone size are as listed in that table; D and trimming were resolved from the DNA. The repertoire holds about 120,000 clones, with more than 90% as singletons. The junction had 10 bases not matched to a gene; V was cut back by 4 bases and J by 7 bases. CDR3 size: 14 residues. Germline-derived CDR1 and CDR2 are LGHDT and YNNKEL (reference sequence).

The chain recombines TRBV3-1 (or the pseudogene TRBV3-2) with TRBJ2-7, with TRBD2 identical over 7 bases. Sequenced sample: peripheral blood. This receptor was obtained from a man in his fifties or sixties with COVID-19, enrolled during active disease. The CDR3 loop reads CASSLAGDVREQYF. CDR3 nucleotides: TGTGCCAGCAGCCTTGCGGGAGATGTAAGGGAGCAGTACTTC.